This is a list of T cell receptor beta chains from one sample in a study of T cell repertoires in cytomegalovirus infection. TCRdb reprocessed the reads with MiXCR, giving one entry per CDR3 protein. The data contain more than 500,000 distinct CDR3 sequences, approximately 15% of them seen just once; the ten biggest clones take up around 25%. Material: CD8+ T cells from PBMCs. The receptor source for this set is a human donor in good health (CMV status not recorded). Some clones in this sample may be carry-over from other donors' samples. CDR3s include the opening cysteine and the closing phenylalanine or tryptophan. The D gene is left open where the match is weak. Rows may omit the clone size; those that give it use once, few, many or a size class.

CASSQDLGGISYEQYF	TGTGCCAGCAGCCAAGATCTGGGGGGGATCTCCTACGAGCAGTACTTC	TRBV14	many	TRBJ2-7	TRBD2
CASSRGELFF	TGTGCCAGCAGCAGGGGGGAGCTGTTTTTT	TRBV11-2	.	TRBJ2-2	.
CASSQERWLGTQYF	TGTGCCAGCAGCCAAGAAAGATGGCTAGGGACCCAGTACTTC	TRBV3-1	.	TRBJ2-5	.
CASSLAGGGREQFF	TGTGCCAGCAGCTTAGCCGGGGGGGGACGGGAGCAGTTCTTC	TRBV7-8	many	TRBJ2-1	TRBD2
CASSLLTGGSYEQYF	TGTGCCAGCAGCTTACTAACAGGGGGTTCCTACGAGCAGTACTTC	TRBV11-2	.	TRBJ2-7	TRBD1
CASSYQGAGEAFF	TGTGCCAGCAGTTACCAAGGGGCCGGGGAAGCTTTCTTT	TRBV12-3/TRBV12-4	few	TRBJ1-1	.
CASSPLGSGELFF	TGTGCCAGCAGCCCACTGGGGTCCGGGGAGCTGTTTTTT	TRBV9	few	TRBJ2-2	.
CASQGAYLNYGYTF	TGTGCCAGTCAGGGGGCCTACCTTAACTATGGCTACACCTTC	TRBV2	many	TRBJ1-2	TRBD1
CASSLEGASTDTQYF	TGTGCCAGCAGCTTAGAAGGAGCTAGCACAGATACGCAGTATTTT	TRBV7-2	many	TRBJ2-3	.
CASSSTGDMNTEAFF	TGTGCCAGCAGCTCAACGGGGGACATGAACACTGAAGCTTTCTTT	TRBV7-9	many	TRBJ1-1	.
CASSILLGLAGGNYYNEQFF	TGTGCCAGTAGTATTTTGCTCGGACTAGCGGGAGGAAACTACTACAATGAGCAGTTCTTC	TRBV19	many	TRBJ2-1	TRBD2
CASSPRWKETQYF	TGTGCCAGCAGCCCCCGGTGGAAAGAGACCCAGTACTTC	TRBV28	.	TRBJ2-5	.
CASSDTLFDEQFF	TGTGCCAGCAGTGATACCCTATTCGATGAGCAGTTCTTC	TRBV6-1	.	TRBJ2-1	.
CASSFRDGGGDTQYF	TGTGCCAGCAGCTTCCGGGACGGCGGGGGAGATACGCAGTATTTT	TRBV7-9	.	TRBJ2-3	TRBD2